Below are 9 T cell receptor beta chains sequenced from a single sample in a study of T cells in Graves' hyperthyroidism and ophthalmopathy. Amplified regions were TCR beta CDR3 sequences from RNA transcripts. HTBI primers drove first-round RT-PCR of the TCR CDR3. One entry per CDR3 protein results from TCRdb running MiXCR on the multiplex PCR reads. The sample comprises over 450,000 distinct CDR3 sequences, about a sixth of which are singletons, and roughly 18% rests with the top ten. The sequenced sample consisted of blood. The receptor source for this set is a woman aged 18 to 35 with Graves' ophthalmopathy.

The chain links TRBV4-1 to TRBJ2-7; D may be TRBD1 (6 bases). There are 14 residues in the CDR3. Looked up from germline, CDR1 is MGHRA and CDR2 is YSYEKL. V was clipped by 3 bases and J by 6 bases, with 15 bases between them. CDR3 DNA sequence: TGCGCCAGCAGCCATCCCCCGGCAGGGGCCGAGCAGTACTTC. Encoded protein: CASSHPPAGAEQYF.

In this sample, this clonotype turned up many times. CDR3 region: CASSDDRGAGELFF. The CDR3 nucleotides read TGTGCCAGCAGTGACGACAGGGGGGCCGGGGAGCTGTTTTTT. The V gene is TRBV2, the J gene TRBJ2-2; 9 bases map to TRBD1. Looked up from germline, CDR1 is SNHLY and CDR2 is FYNNEI. V was pared by 3 bases and J by 6 bases, with 2 bases of the junction left unmatched. CDR3 length: 14 amino acids.

In nucleotides, the CDR3 is TGCAGTGCTAGAGATCTAATAGGTATTAATGAAAAACTGTTTTTT. It translates to CSARDLIGINEKLFF. The J gene is TRBJ1-4, the V gene TRBV20-1; D call uncertain. Germline V CDR1 and CDR2: DFQATT, SNEGSKA (reference sequence). This CDR3 has 15 residues. With 0 bases removed from V and 4 bases from J, the gap between germline ends came to 12 bases.

The V and J genes are TRBV2 and TRBJ2-5; 13 bases are a match to TRBD2. The CDR3 extends over 19 amino acids. The germline CDR1 and CDR2 sequences are SNHLY and FYNNEI. The V and J ends lost 3 bases and 2 bases, in that order; junction bases with no gene match: 12. CDR3 coding DNA: TGTGCCAGCAGTGACCTCGGGGGTGGACTAGCGGGAGAACAAGAGACCCAGTACTTC. Translation gives CASSDLGGGLAGEQETQYF.

This clonotype was detected many times. This sequence joins TRBV7-9 and TRBJ1-2, with 11 bases fitting TRBD1. The CDR3 is 14 amino acids. V gave up 5 bases and J gave up 6 bases; unmatched junction bases: 5. Per the germline V gene, CDR1 is SEHNR and CDR2 is FQNEAQ (reference sequence). CDR3 sequence (DNA): TGTGCCAGCAGCAGGACAGGGGGCAATGATGGCTACACCTTC. As protein: CASSRTGGNDGYTF.

With respect to this clonotype: A much larger clonotype is one base distant, so this may be a read error. CDR3 in DNA: TGCGCCAGCAGCGAGACTAGCGGGACTGCCAAAAACATTCAGTACTTC. This codes for CASSETSGTAKNIQYF. This chain uses TRBV5-1 with TRBJ2-4, with 11 bases lining up with TRBD2. The germline CDR1 and CDR2 sequences are SGHRS and YFSETQ. V lost 4 bases to trimming and J lost 1 base; unmatched junction nucleotides: 4. This CDR3 contains 16 residues.

Many counts were recorded for this clonotype. The chain is built from TRBV30 and TRBJ2-2, with D possibly being TRBD1 or TRBD2 (7 bases each). CDR3 length: 15 residues. Trimming took off 8 bases at V and 1 base at J, with 17 bases between the two ends. Germline CDR1 GTSNPN, CDR2 SVGIG (reference sequence). The CDR3 loop is CAPPAGQKNTGELFF. The CDR3 coding sequence is TGTGCCCCTCCAGCGGGACAGAAGAACACCGGGGAGCTGTTTTTT.

The V call is TRBV28, the J call TRBJ1-6; TRBD1 might be the D (6 bases). The CDR3 has 13 amino acids. Between the trimmed V and J ends, which lost 6 bases and 10 bases, there was a span of 13 bases. CDR1 MDHEN and CDR2 SYDVKM come from the germline V gene. CDR3 coding DNA: TGTGCCAGCAGAAAGACAGGAAACTCACCCCTCCACTTT. This encodes CASRKTGNSPLHF.

CDR3 sequence (DNA): TGCAGCTCCCGGAGAGTAGGGGATGGCTACACCTTC. Protein product: CSSRRVGDGYTF. This chain links TRBV29-1 with TRBJ1-2; D is possibly TRBD1 (5 bases). CDR3 size: 12 residues. V lost 8 bases to trimming and J lost 6 bases, with 16 bases between them. CDR1 SQVTM and CDR2 ANQGSEA come from the germline V gene. Filled out from reference TRBV29-1 and TRBJ1-2, the complete variable domain reads SAVISQKPSRDICQRGTSLTIQCQVDSQVTMMFWYRQQPGQSLTLIATANQGSEATYESGFVIDKFPISRPNLTFSTLTVSNMSPEDSSIYLCSSRRVGDGYTFGSGTRLTVV.